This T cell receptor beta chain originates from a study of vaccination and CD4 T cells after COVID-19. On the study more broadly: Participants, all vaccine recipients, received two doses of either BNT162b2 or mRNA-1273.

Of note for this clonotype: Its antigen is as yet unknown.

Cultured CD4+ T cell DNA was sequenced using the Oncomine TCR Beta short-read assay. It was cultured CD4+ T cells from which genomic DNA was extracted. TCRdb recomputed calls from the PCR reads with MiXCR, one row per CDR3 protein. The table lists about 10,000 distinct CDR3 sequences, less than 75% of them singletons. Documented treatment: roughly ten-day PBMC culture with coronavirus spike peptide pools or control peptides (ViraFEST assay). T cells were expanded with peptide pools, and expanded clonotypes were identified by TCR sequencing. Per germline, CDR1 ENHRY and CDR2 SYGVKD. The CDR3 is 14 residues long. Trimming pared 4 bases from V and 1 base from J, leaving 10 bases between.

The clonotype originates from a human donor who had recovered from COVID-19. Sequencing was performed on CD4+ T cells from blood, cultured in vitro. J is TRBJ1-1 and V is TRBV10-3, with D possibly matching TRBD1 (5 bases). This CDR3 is CAISGRTGNTEAFF. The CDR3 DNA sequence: TGTGCCATCAGTGGCCGAACAGGGAACACTGAAGCTTTCTTT.